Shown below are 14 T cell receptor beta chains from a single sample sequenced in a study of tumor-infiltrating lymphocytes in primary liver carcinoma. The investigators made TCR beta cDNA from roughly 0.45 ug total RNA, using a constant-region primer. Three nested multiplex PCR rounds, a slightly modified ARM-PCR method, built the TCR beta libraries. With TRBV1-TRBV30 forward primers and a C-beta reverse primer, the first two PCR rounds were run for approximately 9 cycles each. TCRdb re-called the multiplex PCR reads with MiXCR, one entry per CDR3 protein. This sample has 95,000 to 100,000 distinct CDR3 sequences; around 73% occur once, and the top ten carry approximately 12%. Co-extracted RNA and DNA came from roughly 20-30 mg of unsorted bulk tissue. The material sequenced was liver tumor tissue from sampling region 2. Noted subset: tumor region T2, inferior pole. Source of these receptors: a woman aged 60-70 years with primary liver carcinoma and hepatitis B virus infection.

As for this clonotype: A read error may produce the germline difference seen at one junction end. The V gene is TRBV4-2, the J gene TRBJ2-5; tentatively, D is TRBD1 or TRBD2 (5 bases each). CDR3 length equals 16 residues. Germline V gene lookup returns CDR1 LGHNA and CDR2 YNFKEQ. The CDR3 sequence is CASSQGLVDKGEIQYF. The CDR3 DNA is TGTGCCAGCAGCCAAGGCCTCGTGGACAAAGGGGAGATCCAGTACTTC.

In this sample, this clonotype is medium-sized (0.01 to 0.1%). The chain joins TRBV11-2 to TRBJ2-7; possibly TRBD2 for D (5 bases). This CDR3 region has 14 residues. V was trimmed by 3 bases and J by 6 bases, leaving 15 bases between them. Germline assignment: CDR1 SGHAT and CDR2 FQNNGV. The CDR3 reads CASSFQTLRGEQYF. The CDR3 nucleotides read TGTGCCAGCAGCTTTCAGACACTCCGGGGCGAGCAGTACTTC.

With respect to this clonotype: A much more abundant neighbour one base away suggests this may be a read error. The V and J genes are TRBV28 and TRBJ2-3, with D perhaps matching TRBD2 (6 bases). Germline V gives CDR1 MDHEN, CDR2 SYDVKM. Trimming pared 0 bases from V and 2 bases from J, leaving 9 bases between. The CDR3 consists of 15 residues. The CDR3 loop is CASSLWASVTDTQYF. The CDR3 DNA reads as TGTGCCAGCAGTTTATGGGCTAGCGTCACAGATACGCAGTATTTT.

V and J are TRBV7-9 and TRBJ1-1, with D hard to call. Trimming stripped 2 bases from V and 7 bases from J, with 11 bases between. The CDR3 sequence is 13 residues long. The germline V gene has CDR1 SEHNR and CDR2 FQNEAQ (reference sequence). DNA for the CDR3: TGTGCCAGCAGCTTAACGGAAATCGGTGAAGCTTTCTTT. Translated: CASSLTEIGEAFF.

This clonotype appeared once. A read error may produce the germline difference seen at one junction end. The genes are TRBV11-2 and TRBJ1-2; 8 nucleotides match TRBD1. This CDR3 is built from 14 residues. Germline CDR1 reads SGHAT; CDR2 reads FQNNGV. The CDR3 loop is CASISAGQDYGYTF. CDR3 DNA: TGTGCCAGCATCTCAGCGGGACAGGACTACGGCTACACCTTC.

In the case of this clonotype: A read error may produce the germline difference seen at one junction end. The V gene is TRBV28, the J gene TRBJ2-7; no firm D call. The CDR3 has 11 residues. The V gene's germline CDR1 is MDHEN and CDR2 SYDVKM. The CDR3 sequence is CSSSYRDEQYF. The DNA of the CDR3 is TGTTCCAGCAGTTATCGTGACGAGCAGTACTTC.

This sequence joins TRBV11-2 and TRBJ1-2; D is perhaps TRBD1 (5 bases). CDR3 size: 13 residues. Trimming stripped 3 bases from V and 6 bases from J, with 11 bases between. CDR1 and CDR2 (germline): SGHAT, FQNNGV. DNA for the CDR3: TGTGCCAGCAGCTTGACGCGGGGCAATGGCTACACCTTC. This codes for CASSLTRGNGYTF.

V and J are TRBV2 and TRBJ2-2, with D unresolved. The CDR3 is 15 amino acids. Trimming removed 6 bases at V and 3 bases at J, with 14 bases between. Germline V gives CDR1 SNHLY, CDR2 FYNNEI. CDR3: CASRPFGGDTGELFF. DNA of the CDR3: TGTGCCAGCAGGCCTTTCGGCGGAGACACCGGGGAGCTGTTTTTT.

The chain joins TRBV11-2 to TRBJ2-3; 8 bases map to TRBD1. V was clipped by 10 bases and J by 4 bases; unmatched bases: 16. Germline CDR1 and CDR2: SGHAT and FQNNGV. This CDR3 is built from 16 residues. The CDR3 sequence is CANNLGSRGRADTQYF. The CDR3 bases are TGTGCCAACAACTTAGGGAGCAGGGGGCGCGCAGATACGCAGTATTTT.

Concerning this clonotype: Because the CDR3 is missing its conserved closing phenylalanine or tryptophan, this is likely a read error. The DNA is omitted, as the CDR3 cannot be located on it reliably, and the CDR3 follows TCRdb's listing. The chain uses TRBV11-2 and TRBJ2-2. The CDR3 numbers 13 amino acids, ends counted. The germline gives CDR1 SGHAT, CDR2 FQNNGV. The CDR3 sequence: CASSLDRTGELVI.

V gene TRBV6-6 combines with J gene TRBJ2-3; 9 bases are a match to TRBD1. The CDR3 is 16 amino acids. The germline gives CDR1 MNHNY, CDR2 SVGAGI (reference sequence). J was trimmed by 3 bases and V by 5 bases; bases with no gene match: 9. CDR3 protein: CASSPRRTGATDTQYF. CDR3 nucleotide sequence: TGTGCCAGCAGTCCCCGGAGGACAGGGGCAACAGATACGCAGTATTTT.

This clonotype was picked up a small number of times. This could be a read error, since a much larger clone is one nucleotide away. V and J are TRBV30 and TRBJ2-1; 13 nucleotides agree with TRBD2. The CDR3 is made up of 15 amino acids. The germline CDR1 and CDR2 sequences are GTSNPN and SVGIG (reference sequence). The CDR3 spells CAWRRLAGGRHEQLF. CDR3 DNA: TGTGCCTGGAGGCGACTAGCGGGAGGTCGGCATGAGCAGCTCTTC.

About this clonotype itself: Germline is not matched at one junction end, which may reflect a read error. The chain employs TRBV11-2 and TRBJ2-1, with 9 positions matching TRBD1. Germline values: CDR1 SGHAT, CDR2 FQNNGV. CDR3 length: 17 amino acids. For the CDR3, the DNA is TGTGCCAGCAGCTTAACCCACGGACAGGGGTATAGGGGTGAGCAGTACTTT. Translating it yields CASSLTHGQGYRGEQYF.

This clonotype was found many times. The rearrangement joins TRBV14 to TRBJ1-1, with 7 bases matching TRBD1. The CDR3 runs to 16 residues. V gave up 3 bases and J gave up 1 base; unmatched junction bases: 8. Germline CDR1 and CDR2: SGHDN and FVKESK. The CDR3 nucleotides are TGTGCCAGCAGCCATCGCGATGACAGGGCGAACACTGAAGCTTTCTTT. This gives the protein CASSHRDDRANTEAFF.